This T cell receptor (beta chain) was recovered during a study of radiation and T cells in renal cell carcinoma. The time point denotes: blood 4 weeks post-SBRT, at nephrectomy. Treatment described: 15 Gy SBRT to primary tumor, nephrectomy 4 weeks later. The table came from immunoSEQ multiplex PCR; TCRdb's copy has only in-frame clones and leaves some out. The sample yields about 83,000 clones, roughly 85% seen once. Study-level points and caveats: No pretreatment tumor biopsies were available for baseline clonotypes.

Trimming cost V 1 base and J 4 bases; bases outside gene matches: 4. This CDR3 has 15 residues. The germline gives CDR1 SNHLY, CDR2 FYNNEI. This clone has a handful of counts. The antigen is undetermined. The rearrangement links TRBV2 to TRBJ1-5; 7 positions agree with TRBD1. The TCR sequence derives from a woman in her sixties with renal cell carcinoma. The source material was blood, sampled from a patient whose treatment included radiotherapy and nephrectomy. The CDR3 DNA is TGTGCCAGCAGTGAAGGACAGGGACCAAATCAGCCCCAGCATTTT. This sequence encodes CASSEGQGPNQPQHF. The complete variable domain, with remaining parts taken from reference TRBV2 and TRBJ1-5, reads EPEVTQTPSHQVTQMGQEVILRCVPISNHLYFYWYRQILGQKVEFLVSFYNNEISEKSEIFDDQFSVERPDGSNFTLKIRSTKLEDSAMYFCASSEGQGPNQPQHFGDGTRLSIL.